Listed below are T cell receptor beta chains from one sample, sequenced in a study of CD8 T cells in ankylosing spondylitis. TCRdb re-called the 5' RACE reads through MiXCR, storing one row per CDR3 protein. This sample yields more than 150,000 distinct CDR3 sequences, of which 15% to 20% are seen a single time; around 4.5% belongs to the top ten. Sequenced: blood, either unsorted or a sorted T cell fraction (not recorded which). Source of these receptors: a male donor aged 10 to 35 with ankylosing spondylitis or in good health (not recorded which). CDR3s include the opening cysteine and the closing phenylalanine or tryptophan. A D gene is named only where the DNA matches it firmly. The listing skips clone size in some rows; elsewhere it reads once, few, many or a size class.

cdr3_length clone_size v_call d_call cdr3_aa
13 many TRBV27 - CASRASGANVLTF
13 many TRBV29-1 - CSAVGLNTGELFF
14 many TRBV10-1 - CASSVGTGAETQYF
12 - TRBV27 - CASSRLGTEAFF
11 many TRBV12-5 - CASGRADTQYF
13 many TRBV12-3/TRBV12-4 - CASSLSLFYEQYF
13 many TRBV10-3 TRBD2 CAISLAEDNEQFF
17 many TRBV7-8 TRBD2 CASSVLVAGGSYNEQFF
12 - TRBV10-3 - CAISPVEGEQYF
14 many TRBV5-1 - CASSLDSTYNEQFF
19 many TRBV6-6 - CASSPLVAGFYSSNQPQHF
10 - TRBV29-1 - CSAGSYEQYF
12 few TRBV29-1 TRBD1 CSVATGGHGYTF
15 many TRBV24-1 - CATSDFRGRGGELFF
16 many TRBV29-1 TRBD1 CSVVQGDRGSWDEQFF
16 many TRBV12-3/TRBV12-4 TRBD2 CASIISSGGRTGELFF
15 many TRBV25-1 - CASSGSRQIDNEQFF
16 many TRBV7-9 TRBD2 CASSPTLAGASNEQFF
14 many TRBV12-3/TRBV12-4 - CASRLQREGNTIYF
18 many TRBV12-3/TRBV12-4 TRBD1 CASSFITPGTDGLNEQFF
13 - TRBV20-1 - CSATPSNTGELFF
18 many TRBV11-2 TRBD2 CASSLGTSGTAHTDTQYF
18 many TRBV4-1 TRBD2 CASSQDNSLAGGQETQYF
14 - TRBV7-9 - CASSQTGADYEQHF
15 many TRBV5-1 TRBD2 CASSDGGRAYNEQFF
14 many TRBV9 - CASSVNLANNEQFF
13 few TRBV6-4 - CASSELSGGEQFF
13 many TRBV29-1 TRBD2 CSVRTSEYNEQFF
13 few TRBV18 - CASSPTHAETQYF
15 many TRBV4-1 TRBD1 CASSQMTGGGNTIYF
16 many TRBV12-3/TRBV12-4 - CASSFETSSHQETQYF
15 - TRBV12-3/TRBV12-4 - CASLSRDSWDNEQFF
13 few TRBV29-1 - CSVERQFTDTQYF
14 many TRBV29-1 TRBD1 CSVPQGFSYNEQFF
14 many TRBV15 - CATSRTGRTDTQYF
15 many TRBV28 TRBD1 CASSLTGESNYGYTF
13 many TRBV5-1 TRBD1 CASGLQGGDTQYF
15 many TRBV29-1 TRBD2 CSVELAGEATDTQYF
13 many TRBV5-1 - CASSLDPDTEAFF
14 - TRBV10-2 - CASSDTRVNNEQFF
16 many TRBV27 - CASSPAPGRDTDTQYF
15 - TRBV29-1 - CSVSSGTSSYNEQFF
16 many TRBV7-9 - CASSRLRGPTNEKLFF
12 many TRBV5-1 - CATGDGTRTQYF
16 many TRBV5-1 - CASSLGVELGMDIQYF
16 - TRBV2 TRBD1 CASRGPGQGWEQPQHF
15 many TRBV5-1 TRBD2 CASSLVAGEFYEQYF
14 many TRBV2 TRBD1 CASSEGQVIYEQYF
13 many TRBV29-1 - CSALRDLDNEQFF
13 once TRBV6-4 - CASSREKQYEQYF
14 many TRBV11-1 - CASSKGQRSYEQYF
17 - TRBV7-2 - CASSLEFHPGENSPLHF
14 many TRBV20-1 - CSATVLASGEKLFF
14 many TRBV7-2 - CASSPETHTGELFF
17 - TRBV6-5 - CASSYSRGGASSYEQYF
18 - TRBV27 TRBD2 CASSPTSGGSFAKNIQNF
13 - TRBV6-5 - CASWSDSYNEQYF
14 many TRBV20-1 TRBD1 CSALQGAGNQPQHF
15 - TRBV3-1 - CASSQRGTSTDTQYF
17 - TRBV7-6 - CASSLTSRSSSYNEQFF